This TCR beta chain emerged from a study of sequential checkpoint blockade in melanoma (dated by TCRdb to about 2019). In terms of the full investigation: Using 1:1 randomization, the trial assigned patients either to first-line nivolumab followed by ipilimumab (arm A) or to ipilimumab followed by nivolumab (arm B). For about two dozen patients, matched tumor biopsies were obtained before treatment and at week 13, following single-agent nivolumab (arm A) or ipilimumab (arm B). DNA from over 75 pretreatment melanoma tumor samples was subjected to TCRbeta immunosequencing. In about 75% of the matched pre- and post-treatment tumor biopsy pairs, both biopsies came from the same lesion. Maintenance nivolumab came after both trial sequences. The paper as a whole reports these results and caveats: In the nivolumab-first arm (arm A), pretreatment tumor TIL clonality was associated with response (P = .04). Tumor T-cell fraction and clonality correlated with PD-L1 staining and CD8+ T-cell counts but not with mutational load. Patients with increases in tumor T-cell fraction and clonality by week 13 were approximately 30 times more likely to achieve clinical benefit. Within-arm analyses of tumor T-cell fraction were limited by small sample sizes and reduced statistical power. The response-prediction model combining TCR metrics and mutation burden needs validation in larger, independent patient cohorts.

As to this clone: Its antigen is unknown. Per-base qualities were not stored, and no clone one base away is much larger.

TCRbeta CDR3 regions were immunosequenced from genomic DNA with the immunoSEQ Assay. Genomic DNA was amplified by bias-controlled multiplex PCR before high-throughput sequencing. On the authors' methods: To quantify the absolute abundance of each unique TCRbeta CDR3 region, the sequences were collapsed and filtered. Clonality was defined as 1 minus Pielou's evenness and was calculated using productive rearrangements only. To compute tumor T-cell fraction, TCRbeta template counts were normalized to usable DNA, with usable DNA estimated from several housekeeping genes. Clones with significantly greater frequencies in on-treatment versus baseline samples were identified using a previously published method. The clones in this table, taken by TCRdb from immuneACCESS, are in-frame only. Not every clone is retained; where verified, under half of the shortfall comes from an unresolved V gene, and the cause of the rest is unknown. The D gene and trimming were derived from the DNA, and the V and J assignments and clone size from that table. For this sample the table gives about 3,500 clones, of which approximately 23% were detected only once. The leading ten clones occupy approximately 9.6% of the sample.

V is clipped by 1 base and J by 0 bases, and the sequence between their germline boundaries is 11 bases long. From a lookup of the germline V gene (reference sequence), CDR1 and CDR2 are GTSNPN and SVGIG. The CDR3, cysteine through phenylalanine, is 15 amino acids long. Only the CDR3 part of the read is kept: 45 bases, read in frame from the first base. Explained via the paper, the treatment or condition label denotes: randomized to nivolumab then ipilimumab (arm A) or the reverse (arm B). None of the trial patients had been given prior DNA-damaging chemotherapy. Samples were obtained from patients with melanoma enrolled in CheckMate 064, a randomized, open-label phase II trial of sequential checkpoint blockade. Tumor TCR sequencing used genomic DNA from formalin-fixed paraffin-embedded (FFPE) tissue samples.

Source: tumor tissue (inferred from file names), taken from a patient given nivolumab and ipilimumab in sequence. In this chain, TRBV30 is recombined with TRBJ2-3; a tentative D match to TRBD2 spans 6 bases. The TCR was taken from a human donor with melanoma. The CDR3 protein sequence reads: CAWSDRGSSTDTQYF. The nucleotide sequence reads TGTGCCTGGAGTGACCGGGGGAGCAGCACAGATACGCAGTATTTT.